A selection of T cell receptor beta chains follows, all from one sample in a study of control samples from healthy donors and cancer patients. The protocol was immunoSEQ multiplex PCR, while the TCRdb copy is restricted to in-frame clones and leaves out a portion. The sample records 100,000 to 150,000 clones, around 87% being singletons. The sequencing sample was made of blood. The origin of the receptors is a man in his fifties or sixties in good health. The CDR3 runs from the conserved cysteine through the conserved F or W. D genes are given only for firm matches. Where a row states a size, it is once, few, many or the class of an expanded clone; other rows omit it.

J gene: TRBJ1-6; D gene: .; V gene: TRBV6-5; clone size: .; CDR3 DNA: TGTGCCAGCAGCTCAGGGCCCTATAATTCACCCCTCCACTTT; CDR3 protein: CASSSGPYNSPLHF
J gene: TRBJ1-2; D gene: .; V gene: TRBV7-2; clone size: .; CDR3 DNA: TGTGCCAGCAGTCCAGACGCGTTCCAGGGGAGCTATGGCTACACCTTC; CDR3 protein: CASSPDAFQGSYGYTF
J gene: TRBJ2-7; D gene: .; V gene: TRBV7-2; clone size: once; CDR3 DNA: TGTGCCAGCAGTCGGGACCCCAGTTCCTACGAGCAGTACTTC; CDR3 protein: CASSRDPSSYEQYF
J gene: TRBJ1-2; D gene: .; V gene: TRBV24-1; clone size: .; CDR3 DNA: TGTGCCACCAGTGATGATTCCACCTATGGCTACACCTTC; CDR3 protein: CATSDDSTYGYTF
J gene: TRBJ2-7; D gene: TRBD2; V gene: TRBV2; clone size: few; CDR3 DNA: TGTGCCAGCTTTTCAGCAGCGGGGGGGCGGGAGCAGTACTTC; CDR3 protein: CASFSAAGGREQYF
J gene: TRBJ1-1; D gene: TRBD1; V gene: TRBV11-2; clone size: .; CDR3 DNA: TGTGCCAGCAGCTTCGGGACAGCCCGTGAAGCTTTCTTT; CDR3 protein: CASSFGTAREAFF
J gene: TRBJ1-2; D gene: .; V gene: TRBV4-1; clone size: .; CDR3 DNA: TGCGCCAGCAGCCAAGAGAGTACAGGCACCTATGGCTACACCTTC; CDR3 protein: CASSQESTGTYGYTF
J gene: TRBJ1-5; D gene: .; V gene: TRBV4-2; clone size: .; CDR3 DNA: TGTGCCAGCAGCCAAGACCTTGGACAGTCAAATCAGCCCCAGCATTTT; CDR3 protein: CASSQDLGQSNQPQHF
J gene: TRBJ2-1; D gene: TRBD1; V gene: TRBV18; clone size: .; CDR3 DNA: TGTGCCAGCTCACTTAGGACAGGGAGAAGGAATGAGCAGTTCTTC; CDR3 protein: CASSLRTGRRNEQFF
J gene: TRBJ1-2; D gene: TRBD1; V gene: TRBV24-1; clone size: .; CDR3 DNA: TGTGCCACCAGTGAGACAGGGTTCTATGGCTACACCTTC; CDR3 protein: CATSETGFYGYTF
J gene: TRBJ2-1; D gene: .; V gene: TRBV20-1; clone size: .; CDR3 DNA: TGCAGTGCTTCTGGGGGCAATGAGCAGTTCTTC; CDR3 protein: CSASGGNEQFF
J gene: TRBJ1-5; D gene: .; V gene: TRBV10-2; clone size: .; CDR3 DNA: TGCGCCAGCAGTGAGATTACATCTTATAGCAATCAGCCCCAGCATTTT; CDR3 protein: CASSEITSYSNQPQHF
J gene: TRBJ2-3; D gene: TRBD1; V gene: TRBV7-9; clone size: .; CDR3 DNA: TGTGCCAGCAGCCGGGGGACAGGAGGCACAGATACGCAGTATTTT; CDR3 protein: CASSRGTGGTDTQYF
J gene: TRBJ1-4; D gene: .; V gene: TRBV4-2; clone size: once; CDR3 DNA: TGTGCCAGCAGCCATACAGGGTTTAATGAAAAACTGTTTTTT; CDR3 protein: CASSHTGFNEKLFF
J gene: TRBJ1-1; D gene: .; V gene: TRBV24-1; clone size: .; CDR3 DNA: TGTGCCACCAGTGACTCCGTGAAGGGAGGTACTGAAGCTTTCTTT; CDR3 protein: CATSDSVKGGTEAFF
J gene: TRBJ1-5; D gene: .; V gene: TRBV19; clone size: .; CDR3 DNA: TGTGCCAGTAGTATTATCAACCCGGGGGGTCAGCCCCAGCATTTT; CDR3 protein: CASSIINPGGQPQHF
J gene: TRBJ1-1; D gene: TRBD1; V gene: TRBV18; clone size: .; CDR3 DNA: TGTGCCAGCTCCTCCACAGGGGGCGGGAACACTGAAGCTTTCTTT; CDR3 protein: CASSSTGGGNTEAFF
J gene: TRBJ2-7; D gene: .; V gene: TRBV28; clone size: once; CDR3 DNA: TGTGCCAGCAGTTTATCTGGCAAATCCTACGAGCAGTACTTC; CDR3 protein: CASSLSGKSYEQYF
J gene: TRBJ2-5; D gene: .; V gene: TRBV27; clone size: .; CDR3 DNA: TGTGCCAGCGGCGAGGCCACAGGCGGGACCCAGTACTTC; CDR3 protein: CASGEATGGTQYF
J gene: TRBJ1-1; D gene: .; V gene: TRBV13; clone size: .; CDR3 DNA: TGTGCCAGCAGCCTGTACGTGGGGTTGAGTGAAGCTTTCTTT; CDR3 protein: CASSLYVGLSEAFF
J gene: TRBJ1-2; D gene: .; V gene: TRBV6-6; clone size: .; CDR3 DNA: TGTGCCAGCACCCAAGAGGGCCATAACTATGGCTACACCTTC; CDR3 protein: CASTQEGHNYGYTF
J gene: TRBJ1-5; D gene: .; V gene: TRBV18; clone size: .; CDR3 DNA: TGTGCCAGCTCACCACCTGGGGGGACTGGCAATCAGCCCCAGCATTTT; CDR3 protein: CASSPPGGTGNQPQHF
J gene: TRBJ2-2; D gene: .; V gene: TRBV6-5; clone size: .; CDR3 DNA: TGTGCCAGCAGCCTGACAGGGGAGGGGACCGGGGAGCTGTTTTTT; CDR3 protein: CASSLTGEGTGELFF
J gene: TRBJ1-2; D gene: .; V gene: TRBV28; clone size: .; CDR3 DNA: TGTGCCAGCAGTTTATCCGGAGCAGTCGCCTCTGGCTACACCTTC; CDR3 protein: CASSLSGAVASGYTF
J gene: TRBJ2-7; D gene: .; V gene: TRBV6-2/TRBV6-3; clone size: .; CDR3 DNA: TGTGCCAGCAGTTACGGACTCTACGAGCAGTACTTC; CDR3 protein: CASSYGLYEQYF
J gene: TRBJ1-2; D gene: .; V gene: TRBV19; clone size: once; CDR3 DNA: TGTGCCAGTAGTACGCAATTTAAGGGCTACACCTTC; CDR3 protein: CASSTQFKGYTF
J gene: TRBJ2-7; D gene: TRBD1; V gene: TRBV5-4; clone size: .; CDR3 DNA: TGTGCCAGCAGTCGGGCGAACAGGGGGGCCCACTACGAGCAGTACTTC; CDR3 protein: CASSRANRGAHYEQYF
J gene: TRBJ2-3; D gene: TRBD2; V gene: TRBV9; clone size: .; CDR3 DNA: TGTGCCAGCAGCTTGGGGGGGAGCACAGATACGCAGTATTTT; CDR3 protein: CASSLGGSTDTQYF
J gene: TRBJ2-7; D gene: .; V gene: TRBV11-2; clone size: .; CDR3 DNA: TGTGCCAGCAGCTTAGGGGGGGGCAGGGGGTACGAGCAGTACTTC; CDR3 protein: CASSLGGGRGYEQYF
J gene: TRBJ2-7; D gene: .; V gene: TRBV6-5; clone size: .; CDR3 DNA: TGTGCCAGCAGTTACGGCCTAAAGTACGAGCAGTACTTC; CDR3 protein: CASSYGLKYEQYF
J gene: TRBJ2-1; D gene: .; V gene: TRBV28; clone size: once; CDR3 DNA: TGTGCCAGCAGTTCGGCCTCCGTCGGCTACAATGAGCAGTTCTTC; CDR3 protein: CASSSASVGYNEQFF
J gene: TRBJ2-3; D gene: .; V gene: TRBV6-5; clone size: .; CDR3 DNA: TGTGCCAGCAGTCTGGACTACGCGACAGATACGCAGTATTTT; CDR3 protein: CASSLDYATDTQYF
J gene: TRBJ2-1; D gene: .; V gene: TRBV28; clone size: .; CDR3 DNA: TGTGCCAGCAGATCCTACTTAGGGACACCGCGAGACAATGAGCAGTTCTTC; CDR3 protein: CASRSYLGTPRDNEQFF
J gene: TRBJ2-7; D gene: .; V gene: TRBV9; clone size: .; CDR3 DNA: TGTGCCAGCAGCATCACAGGACACTCCTACGAGCAGTACTTC; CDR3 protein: CASSITGHSYEQYF
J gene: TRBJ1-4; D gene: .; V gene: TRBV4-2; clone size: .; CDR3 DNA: TGTGCCAGCAGCCAAGTACAGGGCGGCGAAAAACTGTTTTTT; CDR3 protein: CASSQVQGGEKLFF
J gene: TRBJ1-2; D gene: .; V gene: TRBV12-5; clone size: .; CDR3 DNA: TGTGCTAGTGGTCCCTCGGCAAACAGGGATGGCTACACCTTC; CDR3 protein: CASGPSANRDGYTF
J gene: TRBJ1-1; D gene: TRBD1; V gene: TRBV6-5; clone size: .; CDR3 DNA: TGTGCCAGCAGACTTGAAGGACAGGGCAGGACTGAAGCTTTCTTT; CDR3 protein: CASRLEGQGRTEAFF
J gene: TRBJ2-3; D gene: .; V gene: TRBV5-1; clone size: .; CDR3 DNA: TGCGCCAGCAGCTTGGGTGAGAAAGATACGCAGTATTTT; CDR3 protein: CASSLGEKDTQYF
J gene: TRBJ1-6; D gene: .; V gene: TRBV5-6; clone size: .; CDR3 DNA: TGTGCCAGCAGCTTGGCGGGGGGTATGACCTATAATTCACCCCTCCACTTT; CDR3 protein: CASSLAGGMTYNSPLHF
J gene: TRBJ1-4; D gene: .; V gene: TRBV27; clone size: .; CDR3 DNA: TGTGCCAGCAGTTTAGAACTGGGGTTGCCGGGTGAAAAACTGTTTTTT; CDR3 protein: CASSLELGLPGEKLFF
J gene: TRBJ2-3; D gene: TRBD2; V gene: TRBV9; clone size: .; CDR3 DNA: TGTGCCAGCAGCGTAGACCTAGGAGGGCGGGGGGTCCCAGATACGCAGTATTTT; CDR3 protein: CASSVDLGGRGVPDTQYF
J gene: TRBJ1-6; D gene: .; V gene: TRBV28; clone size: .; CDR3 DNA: TGTGCCAGCAGCATTAGAGGAAGTTCACCCCTCCACTTT; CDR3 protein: CASSIRGSSPLHF
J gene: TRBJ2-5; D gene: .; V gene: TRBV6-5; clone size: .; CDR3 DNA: TGTGCCAGCAGGTTAGGGACACAGGAGACCCAGTACTTC; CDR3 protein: CASRLGTQETQYF
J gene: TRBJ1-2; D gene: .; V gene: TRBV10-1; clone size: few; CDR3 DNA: TGCGCCAGCAGTGAGTCGAACGGGAATGGCTACACCTTC; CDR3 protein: CASSESNGNGYTF
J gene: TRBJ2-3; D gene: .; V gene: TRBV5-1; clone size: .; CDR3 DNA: TGCGCCAGCAGCTTGGATTCGGGGGGCCCCACAGATACGCAGTATTTT; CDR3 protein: CASSLDSGGPTDTQYF
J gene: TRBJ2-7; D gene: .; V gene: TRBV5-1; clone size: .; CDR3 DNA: TGCGCCAGCAGCACAACAGCCACCTACGAGCAGTACTTC; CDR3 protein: CASSTTATYEQYF
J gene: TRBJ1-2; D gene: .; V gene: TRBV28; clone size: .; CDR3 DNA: TGTGCCAGCAGTTCTAGTATGAACTATGGCTACACCTTC; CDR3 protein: CASSSSMNYGYTF
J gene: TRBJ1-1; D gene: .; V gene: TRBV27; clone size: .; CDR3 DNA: TGTGCCAGCAGTTTAAAAGGGGACACTGAAGCTTTCTTT; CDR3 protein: CASSLKGDTEAFF
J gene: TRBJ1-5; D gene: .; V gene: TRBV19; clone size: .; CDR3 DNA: TGTGCCAGTAGTATTATAGGTGATCAGCCCCAGCATTTT; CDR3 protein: CASSIIGDQPQHF
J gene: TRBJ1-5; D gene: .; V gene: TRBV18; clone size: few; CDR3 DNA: TGTGCCAGCTCACCCCTAAGTGGCAATCAGCCCCAGCATTTT; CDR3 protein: CASSPLSGNQPQHF
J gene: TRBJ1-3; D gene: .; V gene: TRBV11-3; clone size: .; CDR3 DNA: TGTGCCAGCAGCACTAACGGTGGAAACACCATATATTTT; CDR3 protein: CASSTNGGNTIYF
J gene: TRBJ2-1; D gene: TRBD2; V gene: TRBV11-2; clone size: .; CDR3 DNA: TGTGCCAGCAGCTCTACGGGACTATCAAATGAGCAGTTCTTC; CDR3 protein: CASSSTGLSNEQFF
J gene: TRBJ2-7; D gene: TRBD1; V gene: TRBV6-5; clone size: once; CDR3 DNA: TGTGCCACCGTCTTCGGACAGGGCTCCTACGAGCAGTACTTC; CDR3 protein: CATVFGQGSYEQYF
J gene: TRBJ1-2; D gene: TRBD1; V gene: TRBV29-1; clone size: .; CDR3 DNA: TGCAGCGCCGGACAGGGGGGAAACTATGGCTACACCTTC; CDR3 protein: CSAGQGGNYGYTF
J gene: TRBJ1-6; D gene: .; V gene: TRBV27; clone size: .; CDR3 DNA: TGTGCCAGCAGAGCAAACGTAGGGGTAGCTAATTCACCCCTCCACTTT; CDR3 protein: CASRANVGVANSPLHF
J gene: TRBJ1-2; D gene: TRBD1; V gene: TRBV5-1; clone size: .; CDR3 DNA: TGCGCCAGCAGCCCACTGACAGGGACTGGCTACACCTTC; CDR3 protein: CASSPLTGTGYTF